This T cell receptor (beta chain) was captured in a study of cytomegalovirus exposure and HLA in healthy donors. Turning to the study itself: Of all 400 or so donors who were genotyped, roughly 81% belonged to the Caucasian-associated ancestry cluster. Study-wide results and limits: Most TCR sequences were seen very rarely across donors, but some public TCRs occurred in many.

Donors had nominal health at sampling but likely had unrecorded immune exposures. The CDR3 consists of 16 residues. The V gene's germline CDR1 is MNHNY and CDR2 SVGAGI (reference sequence). Note on this clone: As yet, its antigen is unknown.

The PCR ran on 60 Vbeta and 13 Jbeta primers. Repertoires were generated with immunoSEQ multiplex PCR, while TCRdb's copy carries only in-frame clones and drops some. The table has some 160,000 clones, about a tenth seen once. The sequencing input was PBMCs. The rearrangement uses TRBV6-6 and TRBJ2-5; 14 bases fit TRBD2. The J call could be wrong; TRBJ2-7 is a better fit for the DNA end. The sequence was collected from a male donor in good health and CMV-seronegative. CDR3: CASRGTSGSTAYEQYF. For the CDR3, the DNA is TGTGCCAGCAGGGGGACTAGCGGGAGTACGGCCTACGAGCAGTACTTC.